Following are 16 T cell receptor beta chains from one sample sequenced in a study of shared clonotypes between healthy human individuals. Assay: immunoSEQ multiplex PCR; the TCRdb copy retains only in-frame clones and omits some. The top ten clones hold about 0.45% of a sample with over a million clones, around 98% of them seen once. Sequencing was carried out using naive CD4+ T cells sorted from blood. Stated subset: CD45RA+ positively selected. These receptors all stem from a man aged 30 to 45 in good health.

CDR3 coding DNA: TGTGCCAGCCCCCGGGACGGCGGACTGTTTTTT. This gives the protein CASPRDGGLFF. The chain joins TRBV6-5 to TRBJ1-4; tentative D call: TRBD1 (5 bases). This CDR3 comprises 11 residues. The germline CDR1 and CDR2 sequences are MNHEY and SVGAGI. V lost 8 bases, J lost 13 bases, and 14 bases lay in between.

This sequence joins TRBV27 and TRBJ2-1; unclear D gene. Germline V gene sequence: CDR1 MNHEY, CDR2 SMNVEV (reference sequence). CDR3 length: 13 amino acids. Trimming removed 8 bases at V and 4 bases at J, with 12 bases between. CDR3 nucleotides: TGTGCCAGCTCTGTAGGAGTATACAATGAGCAGTTCTTC. It translates to CASSVGVYNEQFF.

The chain has TRBV19 and TRBJ2-7; 11 bases line up with TRBD2. Germline lookup yields CDR1 LNHDA and CDR2 SQIVND (reference sequence). This CDR3 contains 17 residues. V dropped 0 bases and J dropped 7; count of bases not matched to a gene: 11. The CDR3 DNA is TGTGCCAGTAGTATAGACCGGGGGACTAGCGGCCACTATGAGCAGTACTTC. Its translation: CASSIDRGTSGHYEQYF.

This sequence joins TRBV6-5 and TRBJ2-5; TRBD1 is a possible D gene (5 bases). CDR1 and CDR2 from the germline V gene are MNHEY and SVGAGI. CDR3 length equals 15 residues. The V gene lost 2 bases and the J gene lost 2 bases, with 12 bases spanning the gap. For the CDR3, the DNA is TGTGCCAGCAGTTACCTTCAGGGTAAACAAGAGACCCAGTACTTC. This codes for CASSYLQGKQETQYF.

The V call is TRBV19, the J call TRBJ2-7; D is perhaps TRBD2 (6 bases). Per the germline V gene, CDR1 is LNHDA and CDR2 is SQIVND (reference sequence). The CDR3 runs to 14 residues. V lost 6 bases and J lost 1, with 13 bases in between. CDR3 sequence: CASSERDLSYEQYF. The CDR3 DNA sequence: TGTGCCAGTAGCGAACGGGACTTATCCTACGAGCAGTACTTC. Full variable domain (remainder filled in from reference TRBV19 and TRBJ2-7): DGGITQSPKYLFRKEGQNVTLSCEQNLNHDAMYWYRQDPGQGLRLIYYSQIVNDFQKGDIAEGYSVSREKKESFPLTVTSAQKNPTAFYLCASSERDLSYEQYFGPGTRLTVT.

This clone came up once. This CDR3 reads CASSSPAAGGGYNEQFF. In DNA form, the CDR3 reads TGCGCCAGCAGCTCGCCTGCGGCGGGAGGGGGCTACAATGAGCAGTTCTTC. The rearrangement joins TRBV5-1 to TRBJ2-1; 9 bases fit TRBD2. With 3 bases clipped from V and 3 bases from J, the junction kept 10 bases outside the gene matches. Germline V gives CDR1 SGHRS, CDR2 YFSETQ. This CDR3 spans 17 amino acids. Full variable domain (outside the CDR3, taken from reference TRBV5-1 and TRBJ2-1): KAGVTQTPRYLIKTRGQQVTLSCSPISGHRSVSWYQQTPGQGLQFLFEYFSETQRNKGNFPGRFSGRQFSNSRSEMNVSTLELGDSALYLCASSSPAAGGGYNEQFFGPGTRLTVL.

This chain joins TRBV6-5 and TRBJ2-5; D assignment may be TRBD1 or TRBD2 (5 bases each). The length of the CDR3 is 14 residues. Germline V gene sequence: CDR1 MNHEY, CDR2 SVGAGI. The V and J ends lost 8 bases and 2 bases respectively, with 15 bases between them. CDR3 nucleotide sequence: TGTGCCAGCTTGGGACGGGGAATACAAGAGACCCAGTACTTC. It codes for CASLGRGIQETQYF.

The chain employs TRBV10-3 and TRBJ2-7, with TRBD2 as a possible D gene (5 bases). Germline assignment: CDR1 ENHRY and CDR2 SYGVKD. V was shortened by 2 bases and J by 3 bases, with 17 bases between the two germline ends. The CDR3 loop spans 16 amino acids. Here the CDR3 reads CAISEGLANGGYEQYF. CDR3 coding DNA: TGTGCCATCAGTGAGGGCCTAGCCAACGGCGGCTACGAGCAGTACTTC.

The chain links TRBV4-3 to TRBJ2-1, with D unresolved. Germline lookup yields CDR1 LGHNA and CDR2 YSLEER. V shed 1 base and J shed 9 bases, with 10 bases lying between them. The CDR3 length is 13 residues. In nucleotides, the CDR3 is TGCGCCAGCAGCCAAGTAAACGGCGGTGAGCAGTTCTTC. Residues: CASSQVNGGEQFF.

The CDR3 DNA sequence: TGTGCCAGCAGCTCAAGCCGGGGGGCGCAAATCAATCAGCCCCAGCATTTT. Amino acids: CASSSSRGAQINQPQHF. The gene calls are TRBV5-8 and TRBJ1-5; D is possibly TRBD1 (6 bases). Germline CDR1 reads SGHTS; CDR2 reads YDEGEE. V was shortened by 3 bases and J by 3 bases, with 19 bases between the two germline ends. This CDR3 contains 17 residues.

The rearrangement joins TRBV18 to TRBJ2-3; 11 positions match TRBD2. Germline loops: CDR1 KGHSH, CDR2 LQKENI. V was clipped by 1 base and J by 2 bases; unmatched bases: 5. The CDR3 contains 17 residues. The CDR3 loop is CASSPRELAGDTDTQYF. The CDR3 DNA reads as TGTGCCAGCTCACCACGTGAACTAGCGGGGGACACAGATACGCAGTATTTT.

The chain joins TRBV5-4 to TRBJ2-1, with D possibly being TRBD2 (7 bases). Trimming removed 4 bases from V and 7 bases from J, with 18 bases in between. CDR3 size: 15 residues. Per germline, CDR1 SGHNT and CDR2 YYREEE (reference sequence). In DNA form, the CDR3 reads TGTGCCAGCAGCCCTCTAGGGGGAGGGCGGAATGAGCAGTTCTTC. It specifies CASSPLGGGRNEQFF.

A few counts support this clone. The V and J genes are TRBV29-1 and TRBJ1-4; tentative D call: TRBD1 (5 bases). Trimming removed 4 bases at V and 5 bases at J, with 11 bases between. There are 13 residues in the CDR3. The germline V gene encodes CDR1 SQVTM and CDR2 ANQGSEA. In DNA form, the CDR3 reads TGCAGCGTTGGGACATCCCGGAATGAAAAACTGTTTTTT. Its translation: CSVGTSRNEKLFF.

V and J are TRBV7-3 and TRBJ2-3, with 12 bases matching TRBD2. The CDR3 runs 15 residues. Germline values: CDR1 SGHTA, CDR2 FQGTGA. Germline trimming cut 9 bases from V and 2 bases from J; bases unmatched to any gene: 6. CDR3 nucleotide sequence: TGTGCCAGTAAACTAGCGGGAGGACCCACAGATACGCAGTATTTT. The encoded protein is CASKLAGGPTDTQYF.

The V call is TRBV5-1, the J call TRBJ2-2; D is undetermined. The CDR3 is made up of 14 amino acids. V shed 5 bases and J shed 1 base, with 9 bases lying between them. Germline CDR1 and CDR2: SGHRS and YFSETQ. The CDR3 loop is CASRVAVNTGELFF. CDR3 coding DNA: TGCGCCAGCAGGGTGGCGGTGAACACCGGGGAGCTGTTTTTT.

The chain links TRBV7-2 to TRBJ2-7, with unresolved D. This CDR3 region has 15 residues. Germline CDR1 is SGHTA and CDR2 is FQGNSA. Trimming pared 2 bases from V and 7 bases from J, leaving 18 bases between. DNA for the CDR3: TGTGCCAGCAGCTTAACCCTCGGAGTCCCACAGGAGCAGTACTTC. It is translated as CASSLTLGVPQEQYF.